The 20 T cell receptor beta chains presented below share a single source sample, sequenced in a study of T-cell reconstitution after alpha-beta-depleted transplantation in children. Preparing the TCRbeta library involved the use of unique molecular identifiers. Each CDR3 protein is one row after TCRdb ran MiXCR on the PCR reads. The profile shows more than 400,000 distinct CDR3 sequences, more than 9.5% of them singletons. This specimen consisted of PBMCs, mostly from graft donor cells, obtained 180 days after TCRalphabeta/CD19-depleted stem cell transplant. Source of these receptors: a female patient aged 2 to 10 who had a stem cell transplant for aplastic anemia, so the T cells may come from the graft donor.

This clonotype was recorded a few times. V gene TRBV20-1 combines with J gene TRBJ2-2, with TRBD2 identical over 10 bases. The V gene end was trimmed by 2 bases and the J gene end by 4 bases; junction bases not matched to a gene: 7. This CDR3 spans 16 amino acids. Germline V gene data show CDR1 as DFQATT and CDR2 as SNEGSKA (reference sequence). CDR3: CSARSSGGAATGELFF. Written as DNA, the CDR3 is TGCAGTGCTAGATCCAGCGGGGGGGCGGCCACCGGGGAGCTGTTTTTT.

This clonotype showed up just a few times. The genes are TRBV29-1 and TRBJ2-1; 9 bases line up with TRBD1. CDR1 and CDR2 from the germline V gene are SQVTM and ANQGSEA. This CDR3 has 15 amino acids. Unmatched junction bases numbered 6, after V lost 2 bases and J lost 4 bases. The CDR3 region is CSVEPNRGLYNEQFF. The CDR3 DNA follows: TGCAGCGTTGAACCAAACAGGGGGCTATACAATGAGCAGTTCTTC.

The chain has TRBV7-2 and TRBJ1-1; no definite D call. This CDR3 contains 14 residues. Germline CDR1 is SGHTA and CDR2 is FQGNSA. Trimming cost V 7 bases and J 1 base, with 13 bases left between them. The CDR3: CASTLGVANTEAFF. The CDR3 coding sequence is TGTGCCAGCACCCTGGGCGTTGCGAACACTGAAGCTTTCTTT. The variable domain in full, with the rest retrieved from reference TRBV7-2 and TRBJ1-1, is GAGVSQSPSNKVTEKGKDVELRCDPISGHTALYWYRQSLGQGLEFLIYFQGNSAPDKSGLPSDRFSAERTGGSVSTLTIQRTQQEDSAVYLCASTLGVANTEAFFGQGTRLTVV.

The V call is TRBV30, the J call TRBJ2-7, with 7 positions matching TRBD2. This CDR3 comprises 13 residues. CDR1 is GTSNPN, CDR2 SVGIG, per germline (reference sequence). Trimming at V came to 0 bases and at J to 3 bases, leaving 2 bases not matched to a gene. The chain's CDR3 is CAWSVGDYYEQYV. The CDR3 coding sequence is TGTGCCTGGAGTGTAGGGGACTACTACGAGCAGTACGTC.

This clonotype was seen more than once but under ten times. V is TRBV27 and J is TRBJ2-4, with TRBD2 matching 11 bases. The CDR3 length is 19 residues. Germline lookup yields CDR1 MNHEY and CDR2 SMNVEV (reference sequence). J was trimmed by 0 bases and V by 5 bases; bases with no gene match: 12. In DNA, the CDR3 is TGTGCCAGCAGTCCACGACTAGCGGGGAGATTTCTAGCCAAAAACATTCAGTACTTC. Translating it yields CASSPRLAGRFLAKNIQYF.

The chain carries TRBV20-1 and TRBJ2-3; D not certain. The germline V gene has CDR1 DFQATT and CDR2 SNEGSKA (reference sequence). The V gene lost 5 bases and the J gene lost 3 bases, with 9 bases spanning the gap. This CDR3 has 12 amino acids. The CDR3 here is CSAGDGTDTQYF. Here the CDR3 DNA reads TGCAGTGCTGGTGACGGAACAGATACGCAGTATTTT.

V gene TRBV19 combines with J gene TRBJ1-2; D is unresolved. V lost 2 bases and J lost 8, with 6 bases in between. Per the germline V gene, CDR1 is LNHDA and CDR2 is SQIVND (reference sequence). The CDR3 extends over 11 amino acids. Here the CDR3 DNA reads TGTGCCAGTAGTATACCCGGGGGCTACACCTTC. It specifies CASSIPGGYTF.

In its sample, this clonotype was seen a few times. The CDR3 DNA sequence: TGTGCCAGCAGTTTAAGGGGGCCTTTCCAAGAGACCCAGTACTTC. It encodes CASSLRGPFQETQYF. The V and J genes are TRBV27 and TRBJ2-5, with 7 bases aligning to TRBD1. The V gene's germline CDR1 is MNHEY and CDR2 SMNVEV (reference sequence). The CDR3 loop spans 15 amino acids. Trimming took 2 bases from V and 1 from J; bases not matched to a gene: 4.

This clonotype was observed many times. This chain connects TRBV5-6 to TRBJ2-7; D uncertain. This CDR3 comprises 15 residues. From germline, CDR1 is SGHDT and CDR2 YYEEEE. V was shortened by 3 bases and J by 1 base, with 14 bases between the two germline ends. The CDR3 region is CASSWRLEASYEQYF. Here the CDR3 DNA reads TGTGCCAGCAGCTGGCGGCTAGAAGCATCCTACGAGCAGTACTTC.

This clonotype was detected many times. Here the CDR3 reads CASSMFQGTTEAFF. The CDR3 DNA reads TGTGCCAGCTCGATGTTTCAGGGAACGACTGAAGCTTTCTTT. The chain recombines TRBV18 with TRBJ1-1; tentative D call: TRBD1 (5 bases). The germline V gene encodes CDR1 KGHSH and CDR2 LQKENI. Trimming removed 6 bases from V and 5 bases from J, with 16 bases in between. The CDR3 totals 14 residues.

This clonotype was seen a handful of times. The rearrangement links TRBV7-8 to TRBJ2-1; D remains unclear. Germline CDR1 SGHVS, CDR2 FQNEAQ. The CDR3 runs 13 residues. V lost 5 bases, J lost 10 bases, and 15 bases lay in between. CDR3 residues: CASSQGRSAEQFF. Here the CDR3 DNA reads TGTGCCAGCAGCCAAGGGCGTTCGGCGGAGCAGTTCTTC.

This clonotype came up many times. The chain links TRBV9 to TRBJ2-3, with a weak D call TRBD2 (6 bases). This CDR3 is 13 amino acids long. Germline loops: CDR1 SGDLS, CDR2 YYNGEE. V lost 5 bases and J lost 2, with 9 bases in between. The CDR3 is CASRGLYTDTQYF. CDR3 coding DNA: TGTGCCAGCAGGGGACTGTACACAGATACGCAGTATTTT.

V and J are TRBV6-1 and TRBJ1-5, with D possibly matching TRBD1 (5 bases). V shed 6 bases and J shed 6 bases, with 18 bases lying between them. CDR1 and CDR2 (germline): MNHNS, SASEGT. CDR3 length equals 15 residues. CDR3 sequence: CASRPYGGTGQPQHF. CDR3 DNA: TGTGCCAGCAGGCCCTATGGAGGGACGGGTCAGCCCCAGCATTTT.

Note on this clonotype: One junction end disagrees with the germline gene, perhaps due to a read error. The chain recombines TRBV7-8 with TRBJ1-4, with TRBD1 identical over 8 bases. The CDR3 covers 17 residues. Germline assignment: CDR1 SGHVS and CDR2 FQNEAQ. CDR3 region: CAGSRDRGHATNEKLFF. CDR3 nucleotide sequence: TGTGCCGGCAGCCGAGACAGGGGTCATGCAACTAATGAAAAACTGTTTTTT.

The rearrangement links TRBV7-6 to TRBJ2-7; TRBD2 matches 10 bases. Trimming removed 2 bases from V and 4 bases from J; junction bases left unmatched: 14. The CDR3 covers 18 residues. Germline assignment: CDR1 SGHVS and CDR2 FNYEAQ. CDR3 nucleotides: TGTGCCAGCAGCTTACTAACCTCTAGCGGGGGCTTTTTATACGAGCAGTACTTC. This codes for CASSLLTSSGGFLYEQYF.

This clonotype was observed a handful of times. The V and J genes are TRBV20-1 and TRBJ1-5; TRBD1 is a possible D gene (5 bases). This CDR3 has 15 residues. V was clipped by 3 bases and J by 2 bases, with 14 bases between them. The V gene's germline CDR1 is DFQATT and CDR2 SNEGSKA (reference sequence). Here the CDR3 reads CSARGFPGGNQPQHF. The CDR3 DNA reads TGCAGTGCTAGGGGGTTTCCGGGGGGCAATCAGCCCCAGCATTTT.

The chain links TRBV10-1 to TRBJ2-3, with D hard to call. CDR1 WNHNN and CDR2 SYGVQD come from the germline V gene (reference sequence). This CDR3 has 14 residues. Trimming stripped 7 bases from V and 0 bases from J, with 11 bases between. CDR3: CASMSISSTDTQYF. The DNA for the CDR3 is TGCGCCAGCATGTCTATCTCTAGCACAGATACGCAGTATTTT.

The chain has TRBV5-1 and TRBJ2-5; the D gene is possibly TRBD2 (5 bases). V lost 0 bases to trimming and J lost 5 bases, with 20 bases between them. Germline CDR1 and CDR2: SGHRS and YFSETQ. The CDR3 loop spans 17 amino acids. The CDR3 nucleotides are TGCGCCAGCAGCTTGGTTTGGGGAATGGAGGTCGGGGAGACCCAGTACTTC. Its translation is CASSLVWGMEVGETQYF.

This clonotype was observed at least ten times. The chain couples TRBV7-2 to TRBJ2-7, with 7 bases lining up with TRBD2. This CDR3 has 13 residues. V shed 1 base and J 5 bases; nucleotides not matched to a gene: 2. Germline CDR1 is SGHTA and CDR2 is FQGNSA. CDR3 residues: CASSLGLADEQYF. CDR3 DNA sequence: TGTGCCAGCAGCTTAGGGCTAGCGGACGAGCAGTACTTC.

This clonotype was picked up a small number of times. The rearrangement links TRBV5-1 to TRBJ2-7; 9 bases align to TRBD1. The length of the CDR3 is 18 residues. CDR1 SGHRS and CDR2 YFSETQ come from the germline V gene. The V and J ends lost 4 bases and 0 bases, in that order; junction bases with no gene match: 14. DNA for the CDR3: TGCGCCAGCAGCCTTGGGGACAGGGTAGCATCCAACTCCTACGAGCAGTACGTC. Translation: CASSLGDRVASNSYEQYV.